These 6 T cell receptor beta chains were all obtained from the same sample, sequenced in a study of cytomegalovirus exposure and HLA in healthy donors. The PCR employed 60 Vbeta primers together with 13 Jbeta primers. Sequencing was performed with immunoSEQ multiplex PCR; in TCRdb, only in-frame clones are kept and a portion is missing. Seen here are about 130,000 clones, 65% to 90% observed once, and the top ten hold 1% to 1.5%. The sample comprised PBMCs. The receptors here all came from a girl aged 2 to 9 in good health and CMV-seronegative.

This chain links TRBV15 with TRBJ1-1; tentative D call: TRBD1 (5 bases). There are 15 residues in the CDR3. The V gene lost 0 bases and the J gene lost 6 bases, with 14 bases spanning the gap. Germline V gene lookup returns CDR1 LNHNV and CDR2 YYDKDF (reference sequence). As DNA, the CDR3 is TGTGCCACCAGCAGAGATTATCCCCAGGGCCCTGAAGCTTTCTTT. This translates into CATSRDYPQGPEAFF.

This clone was seen a few times. The CDR3 spells CASSFTTGADGYTF. The CDR3 coding sequence is TGTGCCAGCAGCTTTACGACAGGGGCCGATGGCTACACCTTC. The J gene is TRBJ1-2, the V gene TRBV5-4, with TRBD1 matching 8 bases. CDR3 length: 14 amino acids. Germline assignment: CDR1 SGHNT and CDR2 YYREEE (reference sequence). Germline trimming cut 2 bases from V and 6 bases from J; bases unmatched to any gene: 6.

The V call is TRBV4-1, the J call TRBJ1-6; tentatively, D is TRBD1 (6 bases). V was shortened by 2 bases and J by 0 bases, with 17 bases between the two germline ends. Germline CDR1 MGHRA, CDR2 YSYEKL. This CDR3 is built from 19 residues. CDR3 region: CASSQTNRAYSSYNSPLHF. The CDR3, as DNA: TGCGCCAGCAGCCAAACGAACAGGGCTTATAGCTCCTATAATTCACCCCTCCACTTT.

The gene calls are TRBV9 and TRBJ2-3, with 7 bases aligning to TRBD2. CDR3 length: 16 amino acids. In germline, CDR1 is SGDLS, CDR2 YYNGEE. With 1 base clipped from V and 0 bases from J, the junction kept 5 bases outside the gene matches. The CDR3 region has the DNA TGTGCCAGCAGCGTAAGGGAGGGAGGGAGCACAGATACGCAGTATTTT. Protein: CASSVREGGSTDTQYF.

This sequence joins TRBV5-1 and TRBJ1-1; D perhaps matches TRBD1 (5 bases). The germline V gene has CDR1 SGHRS and CDR2 YFSETQ. V dropped 0 bases and J dropped 0 bases, with 12 bases sitting between them. CDR3 length: 16 amino acids. The CDR3 DNA reads TGCGCCAGCAGCTTGGAAGGGGCGCGGATGAACACTGAAGCTTTCTTT. It encodes CASSLEGARMNTEAFF.

This sequence joins TRBV15 and TRBJ1-5; 7 positions agree with TRBD1. CDR1 LNHNV and CDR2 YYDKDF come from the germline V gene (reference sequence). The CDR3 length is 16 residues. Trimming removed 0 bases from V and 0 bases from J; junction bases left unmatched: 2. In DNA form, the CDR3 reads TGTGCCACCAGCAGAGAACAGGGGTATAGCAATCAGCCCCAGCATTTT. Its translation is CATSREQGYSNQPQHF.